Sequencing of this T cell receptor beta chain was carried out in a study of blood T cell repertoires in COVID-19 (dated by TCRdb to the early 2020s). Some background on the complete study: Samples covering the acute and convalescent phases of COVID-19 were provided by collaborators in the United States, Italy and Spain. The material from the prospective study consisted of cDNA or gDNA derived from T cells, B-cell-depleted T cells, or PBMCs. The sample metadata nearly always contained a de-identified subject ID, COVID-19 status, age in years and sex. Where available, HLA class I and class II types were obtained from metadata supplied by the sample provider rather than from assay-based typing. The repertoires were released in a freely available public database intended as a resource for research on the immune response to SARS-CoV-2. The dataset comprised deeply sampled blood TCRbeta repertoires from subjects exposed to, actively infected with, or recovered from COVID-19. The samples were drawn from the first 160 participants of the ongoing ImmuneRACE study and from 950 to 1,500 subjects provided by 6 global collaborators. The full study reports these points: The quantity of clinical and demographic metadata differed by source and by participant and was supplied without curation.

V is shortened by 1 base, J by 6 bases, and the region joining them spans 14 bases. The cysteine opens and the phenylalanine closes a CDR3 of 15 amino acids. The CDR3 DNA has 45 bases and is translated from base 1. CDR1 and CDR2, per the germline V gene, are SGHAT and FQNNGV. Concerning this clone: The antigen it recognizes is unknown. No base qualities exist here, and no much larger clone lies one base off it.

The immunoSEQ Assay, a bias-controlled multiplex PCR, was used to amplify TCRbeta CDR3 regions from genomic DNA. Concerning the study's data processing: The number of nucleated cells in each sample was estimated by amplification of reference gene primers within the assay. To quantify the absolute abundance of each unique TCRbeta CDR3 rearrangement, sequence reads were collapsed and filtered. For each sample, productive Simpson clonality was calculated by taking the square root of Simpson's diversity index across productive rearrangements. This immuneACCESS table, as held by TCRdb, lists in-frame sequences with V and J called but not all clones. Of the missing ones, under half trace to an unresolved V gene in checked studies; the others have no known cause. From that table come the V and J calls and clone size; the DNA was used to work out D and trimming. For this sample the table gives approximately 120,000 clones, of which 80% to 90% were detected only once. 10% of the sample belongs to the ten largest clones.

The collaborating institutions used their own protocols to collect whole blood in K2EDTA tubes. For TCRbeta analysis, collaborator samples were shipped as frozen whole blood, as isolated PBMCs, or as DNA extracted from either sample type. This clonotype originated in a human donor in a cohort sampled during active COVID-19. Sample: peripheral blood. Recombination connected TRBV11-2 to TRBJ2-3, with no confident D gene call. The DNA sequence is TGTGCCAGCAGCTTAGGTGACTCCCGACGGGATACGCAGTATTTT. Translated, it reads CASSLGDSRRDTQYF. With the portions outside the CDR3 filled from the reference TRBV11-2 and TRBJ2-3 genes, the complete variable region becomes EAGVAQSPRYKIIEKRQSVAFWCNPISGHATLYWYQQILGQGPKLLIQFQNNGVVDDSQLPKDRFSAERLKGVDSTLKIQPAKLEDSAVYLCASSLGDSRRDTQYFGPGTRLTVL.